This passage covers 30 T cell receptor beta chains from one sample sequenced in a study of a mutant IDH1 vaccine in newly diagnosed glioma. Data came from immunoSEQ multiplex PCR; TCRdb stores just in-frame clones and leaves some out. The table has around 60,000 clones, around 84% seen once. Time point indicated: week 35, safety follow-up. Every single dose of the vaccine, 300 ug of mutant IDH1 20-mer peptide, came with topical imiquimod. No antigen has been assigned to these receptors. This specimen consisted of PBMCs, obtained from a glioma patient whose treatment included an IDH1 peptide vaccine. These receptors were collected from a young man with glioma.

This clone was seen once. The gene calls are TRBV30 and TRBJ1-6, with 7 bases that match TRBD1. The germline V gene encodes CDR1 GTSNPN and CDR2 SVGIG (reference sequence). V trimming: 3 bases; J trimming: 6 bases; junction bases outside the gene matches: 5. The CDR3 is 14 residues long. The CDR3 bases are TGTGCCTGGAGGGGAGGGGGCCCTAATTCACCCCTCCACTTT. This sequence encodes CAWRGGGPNSPLHF.

The CDR3 coding sequence is TGTGCCAGCAGCGGACGGGACAGGGTCTACAATGAGCAGTTCTTC. This encodes CASSGRDRVYNEQFF. The chain employs TRBV9 and TRBJ2-1; 9 bases agree with TRBD1. The germline V gene encodes CDR1 SGDLS and CDR2 YYNGEE. After removal of 3 bases from V and 3 bases from J, the junction contained 4 bases not matched to a gene. The CDR3 spans 15 residues.

The chain is built from TRBV6-5 and TRBJ2-7; 11 nucleotides align to TRBD2. This CDR3 has 14 amino acids. Germline CDR1 is MNHEY and CDR2 is SVGAGI. V trimming: 5 bases; J trimming: 6 bases; junction bases outside the gene matches: 6. CDR3 in DNA: TGTGCCAGCAGTCACCCAGGGACTAGCGGCGAGCAGTACTTC. Translated, it gives CASSHPGTSGEQYF.

This rearrangement joins TRBV4-2 to TRBJ1-4; 7 bases agree with TRBD1. Germline V gene sequence: CDR1 LGHNA, CDR2 YNFKEQ. Trimming removed 4 bases from V and 5 bases from J; junction bases left unmatched: 4. This CDR3 is built from 14 residues. The CDR3 DNA reads as TGTGCCAGCAGCCGGGACAGACGGAATGAAAAACTGTTTTTT. Protein: CASSRDRRNEKLFF.

This chain joins TRBV2 and TRBJ2-6, with D uncertain. This CDR3 spans 15 amino acids. V gave up 3 bases and J gave up 0 bases, with 6 bases separating them. Germline V gene sequence: CDR1 SNHLY, CDR2 FYNNEI. The CDR3 sequence is CASSDQLSGANVLTF. In DNA, the CDR3 is TGTGCCAGCAGTGATCAGCTCTCTGGGGCCAACGTCCTGACTTTC.

The chain combines TRBV7-9 with TRBJ1-5; maybe TRBD1 (6 bases). The CDR3 is 16 residues long. The V end lost 5 bases, the J end lost 4 bases, and 18 bases lay between the germline ends. Per germline, CDR1 SEHNR and CDR2 FQNEAQ (reference sequence). The CDR3 DNA reads as TGTGCCAGCAGCGCCAAAGGGGGACCGAATAATCAGCCCCAGCATTTT. Encoded protein: CASSAKGGPNNQPQHF.

This chain joins TRBV5-6 and TRBJ1-1; no definite D call. From germline, CDR1 is SGHDT and CDR2 YYEEEE. The V and J ends lost 0 bases and 4 bases respectively, with 22 bases between them. This CDR3 region has 18 residues. The CDR3 nucleotides are TGTGCCAGCAGCTTGGCGGGTTCGTGGGCTGGCCCCTCCACTGAAGCTTTCTTT. This codes for CASSLAGSWAGPSTEAFF.

This clone appeared a single time. The chain recombines TRBV16 with TRBJ2-7, with 15 bases aligning to TRBD2. Germline V lookup: CDR1 KGHSY, CDR2 FQNENV. The CDR3 covers 17 residues. V gave up 4 bases and J gave up 0 bases; unmatched junction bases: 4. The CDR3 DNA follows: TGTGCCAGCAGCCCTCCGGGACTAGCGGGGGGCTCCTACGAGCAGTACTTC. It yields the protein CASSPPGLAGGSYEQYF.

The chain couples TRBV9 to TRBJ1-4; D is unclear. This CDR3 contains 14 residues. Germline CDR1 and CDR2: SGDLS and YYNGEE. Trimming stripped 0 bases from V and 7 bases from J, with 10 bases between. The CDR3 spells CASSVGGKGEKLFF. DNA of the CDR3: TGTGCCAGCAGCGTAGGCGGCAAAGGTGAAAAACTGTTTTTT.

The J gene is TRBJ2-1, the V gene TRBV6-4; D gene unclear. There are 15 residues in the CDR3. Trimming took off 2 bases at V and 4 bases at J, with 12 bases between the two ends. Germline CDR1 and CDR2: MRHNA and SNTAGT. DNA of the CDR3: TGTGCCAGCAGTGACCACCCCAGGTATTACAATGAGCAGTTCTTC. Translation: CASSDHPRYYNEQFF.

The V and J genes are TRBV19 and TRBJ1-4; TRBD1 is a possible D gene (5 bases). Germline V gene sequence: CDR1 LNHDA, CDR2 SQIVND (reference sequence). The V gene lost 3 bases and the J gene lost 6 bases, with 14 bases spanning the gap. There are 15 residues in the CDR3. Written as DNA, the CDR3 is TGTGCCAGTAGTATGGGACTCCACGGGGATGAAAAACTGTTTTTT. Translating it yields CASSMGLHGDEKLFF.

The V call is TRBV4-2, the J call TRBJ1-4, with D unclear. Trimming cost V 0 bases and J 8 bases, with 13 bases left between them. CDR3 length: 15 amino acids. The V gene's germline CDR1 is LGHNA and CDR2 YNFKEQ. The CDR3 region has the DNA TGTGCCAGCAGCCAAGATCTACAGTTACCCGAAAAACTGTTTTTT. This sequence encodes CASSQDLQLPEKLFF.

The V call is TRBV6-1, the J call TRBJ2-1; TRBD1 agrees at 9 bases. V dropped 10 bases and J dropped 4; count of bases not matched to a gene: 5. The CDR3 has 13 amino acids. CDR1 and CDR2 from the germline V gene are MNHNS and SASEGT. The CDR3 nucleotides read TGTGCCATCTCGGGACAGGGATACAATGAGCAGTTCTTC. As protein: CAISGQGYNEQFF.

The genes are TRBV7-9 and TRBJ1-4, with no clear D. From germline, CDR1 is SEHNR and CDR2 FQNEAQ (reference sequence). Trimming took 6 bases from V and 3 from J, leaving 11 bases between them. The CDR3 sequence is 14 residues long. CDR3: CASSLAGPNEKLFF. The CDR3 DNA sequence: TGTGCCAGCAGTCTCGCAGGTCCTAATGAAAAACTGTTTTTT.

The rearrangement links TRBV7-9 to TRBJ2-5, with 9 bases aligning to TRBD1. The germline gives CDR1 SEHNR, CDR2 FQNEAQ (reference sequence). The CDR3 sequence is 15 residues long. Germline trimming cut 5 bases from V and 4 bases from J; bases unmatched to any gene: 8. As DNA, the CDR3 is TGTGCCAGCAGCCGGGGACAGGGTGGAAGAGAGACCCAGTACTTC. As protein: CASSRGQGGRETQYF.

This clone was counted between two and nine times. V and J are TRBV28 and TRBJ1-2; 7 nucleotides agree with TRBD1. This CDR3 region has 13 residues. V trimming: 6 bases; J trimming: 4 bases; junction bases outside the gene matches: 5. The germline gives CDR1 MDHEN, CDR2 SYDVKM. This chain's CDR3 is CASRTTGTYGYTF. The CDR3 DNA follows: TGTGCCAGCAGGACGACAGGGACCTATGGCTACACCTTC.

There are a few counts of this clone. The CDR3 sequence: CASTNWGEETQYF. The CDR3 nucleotides are TGTGCCAGCACGAATTGGGGTGAGGAGACCCAGTACTTC. The chain has TRBV6-1 and TRBJ2-5; D unclear. The CDR3 spans 13 residues. The germline V gene has CDR1 MNHNS and CDR2 SASEGT. Trimming stripped 7 bases from V and 5 bases from J, with 14 bases between.

The chain joins TRBV11-2 to TRBJ1-1; TRBD1 matches 7 bases. Per the germline V gene, CDR1 is SGHAT and CDR2 is FQNNGV. This CDR3 spans 15 amino acids. Losses at the gene ends were 3 bases for V and 6 bases for J; bases not matched to a gene: 10. CDR3 residues: CASSFYRGGFPEAFF. The CDR3 DNA sequence: TGTGCCAGCAGCTTTTACAGGGGTGGTTTCCCTGAAGCTTTCTTT.

The chain joins TRBV2 to TRBJ2-3; D is unclear. This CDR3 has 15 amino acids. CDR1 is SNHLY and CDR2 is FYNNEI in the germline V gene. Deletions cut 5 bases from V and 0 bases from J, with 12 bases between. The CDR3 region has the DNA TGTGCCAGCAGTCGTGATTCCCTTAGCACAGATACGCAGTATTTT. It translates to CASSRDSLSTDTQYF.

V is TRBV5-8 and J is TRBJ1-3; D is uncertain. Trimming stripped 0 bases from V and 3 bases from J, with 4 bases between. Germline V CDR1 and CDR2: SGHTS, YDEGEE. The CDR3 has 13 amino acids. The chain's CDR3 is CASSLAGGNTIYF. In DNA form, the CDR3 reads TGTGCCAGCAGCTTGGCAGGTGGAAACACCATATATTTT.

This chain connects TRBV7-8 to TRBJ1-3; TRBD1 might be the D (5 bases). The CDR3 loop spans 14 amino acids. Germline lookup yields CDR1 SGHVS and CDR2 FQNEAQ. Trimming left V 2 bases short and J 4 bases short, with 9 bases between. CDR3 sequence reads: CASSLSTGGNTIYF. The DNA of the CDR3 is TGTGCCAGCAGCTTAAGTACAGGAGGAAACACCATATATTTT.

The chain joins TRBV7-8 to TRBJ1-1; D is possibly TRBD1 (6 bases). Per the germline V gene, CDR1 is SGHVS and CDR2 is FQNEAQ. The CDR3 contains 13 residues. Trimming pared 6 bases from V and 0 bases from J, leaving 8 bases between. The chain's CDR3 is CASRQGMNTEAFF. The CDR3 DNA reads as TGTGCCAGCAGACAGGGTATGAACACTGAAGCTTTCTTT.

The chain combines TRBV28 with TRBJ2-7; D is uncertain. There are 14 residues in the CDR3. Trimming left V 8 bases short and J 1 base short, with 15 bases between. Per germline, CDR1 MDHEN and CDR2 SYDVKM. This CDR3 is CASGYPDTSYEQYF. The CDR3 region has the DNA TGTGCCAGCGGTTATCCTGACACTTCCTACGAGCAGTACTTC.

The DNA of the CDR3 is TGTGCCAGCAGCCGGACCGTCGGACCTAATTCACCCCTCCACTTT. It codes for CASSRTVGPNSPLHF. The chain couples TRBV6-5 to TRBJ1-6; D is unclear. The CDR3 covers 15 residues. Trimming stripped 6 bases from V and 6 bases from J, with 15 bases between. Germline CDR1 and CDR2: MNHEY and SVGAGI.

The CDR3 is CASSQGAGTLGNTIYF. The CDR3 coding sequence is TGCGCCAGCAGCCAAGGGGCGGGAACTCTCGGAAACACCATATATTTT. V gene TRBV4-1 combines with J gene TRBJ1-3; D is unresolved. V lost 1 base and J lost 4, with 14 bases in between. CDR1 and CDR2 (germline): MGHRA, YSYEKL. The CDR3 loop spans 16 amino acids.

The rearrangement links TRBV9 to TRBJ2-7; 7 positions agree with TRBD1. J gave up 10 bases and V 4 bases, and 14 bases lay outside the gene matches. The length of the CDR3 is 14 residues. Germline CDR1 reads SGDLS; CDR2 reads YYNGEE. CDR3 amino acids: CASSLTPGQGEQYF. In DNA form, the CDR3 reads TGTGCCAGCAGCCTCACCCCTGGGCAGGGGGAACAGTACTTC.

The chain has TRBV2 and TRBJ2-1, with D perhaps matching TRBD1 (6 bases). The germline gives CDR1 SNHLY, CDR2 FYNNEI. CDR3 length equals 16 residues. The V end was cut by 3 bases, the J end by 0 bases, with 12 bases between. The CDR3 region is CASSDAGRGSYNEQFF. The CDR3 bases are TGTGCCAGCAGTGATGCGGGCAGGGGCTCCTACAATGAGCAGTTCTTC.

The V and J genes are TRBV19 and TRBJ2-4; 14 positions agree with TRBD2. This CDR3 spans 19 amino acids. The germline V gene has CDR1 LNHDA and CDR2 SQIVND (reference sequence). V was pared by 5 bases and J by 0 bases, with 9 bases of the junction left unmatched. CDR3 amino acids: CASSAGLAGGFLAKNIQYF. As DNA, the CDR3 is TGTGCCAGTAGTGCCGGACTAGCGGGGGGATTCTTAGCCAAAAACATTCAGTACTTC. The variable domain in full, completed from reference TRBV19 and TRBJ2-4, reads DGGITQSPKYLFRKEGQNVTLSCEQNLNHDAMYWYRQDPGQGLRLIYYSQIVNDFQKGDIAEGYSVSREKKESFPLTVTSAQKNPTAFYLCASSAGLAGGFLAKNIQYFGAGTRLSVL.

The chain has TRBV29-1 and TRBJ1-1; 7 bases are shared with TRBD1. The CDR3 contains 12 residues. The germline V gene has CDR1 SQVTM and CDR2 ANQGSEA. After removal of 7 bases from V and 1 base from J, the junction contained 3 bases not matched to a gene. The CDR3 bases are TGCAGCGCCAGGGGGTGGAACACTGAAGCTTTCTTT. This sequence encodes CSARGWNTEAFF.

The genes are TRBV5-6 and TRBJ2-5; no reliable D call. CDR1 SGHDT and CDR2 YYEEEE come from the germline V gene. This CDR3 region has 13 residues. V lost 4 bases, J lost 5 bases, and 12 bases lay in between. The CDR3 spells CASSPLGFETQYF. The CDR3 DNA reads as TGTGCCAGCAGCCCCCTAGGTTTCGAGACCCAGTACTTC.